Listed here are 26 T cell receptor beta chains from one sample, sequenced in a study of Tregs in tolerant kidney transplant recipients. Repertoires were generated with immunoSEQ multiplex PCR, while TCRdb's copy carries only in-frame clones and drops some. This table has 100,000 or so clones, approximately 93% appearing once. Recipients received nonmyeloablative bone marrow transplants from related graft donors, with transient mixed chimerism. The sequenced sample was CD4+ T cells from blood (PBMCs), obtained 12 months after the transplant. These receptors came from a human patient who received a combined kidney and bone marrow transplant. A subset of T cells may come from the graft donor.

This clone was observed a single time. The chain couples TRBV27 to TRBJ2-4; no firm D call. The germline V and J ends were trimmed by 6 bases and 0 bases, with 15 bases remaining between them. Germline-derived CDR1 and CDR2 are MNHEY and SMNVEV (reference sequence). The CDR3 sequence is 16 residues long. The CDR3 here is CASSSKVTGAKNIQYF. The CDR3 DNA sequence: TGTGCCAGCAGCTCCAAAGTGACGGGAGCCAAAAACATTCAGTACTTC.

The rearrangement joins TRBV28 to TRBJ2-1; 9 nucleotides line up with TRBD2. Germline loops: CDR1 MDHEN, CDR2 SYDVKM. V shed 4 bases and J 0 bases; nucleotides not matched to a gene: 13. This CDR3 spans 19 amino acids. In nucleotides, the CDR3 is TGTGCCAGCAGTTGGTTTCTTGTGGCGGGGGGGAGCTCCTACAATGAGCAGTTCTTC. This translates into CASSWFLVAGGSSYNEQFF.

The chain combines TRBV10-1 with TRBJ2-5; D remains unclear. V was pared by 2 bases and J by 4 bases, with 11 bases between. The germline V gene has CDR1 WNHNN and CDR2 SYGVQD (reference sequence). The CDR3 has 14 amino acids. The CDR3 reads CASSEARPPETQYF. The CDR3 region has the DNA TGCGCCAGCAGTGAGGCGAGGCCTCCAGAGACCCAGTACTTC.

The chain uses TRBV5-5 and TRBJ2-1; D is unresolved. This CDR3 comprises 15 residues. Trimming removed 1 base at V and 0 bases at J, with 8 bases between. Germline CDR1 is SGHKS and CDR2 is YYEKEE (reference sequence). CDR3 sequence reads: CASSLLVSSYNEQFF. CDR3 bases: TGTGCCAGCAGCTTGTTAGTGAGCTCCTACAATGAGCAGTTCTTC.

The table lists this clone with a few counts. The chain has TRBV19 and TRBJ2-3; D call uncertain. The V gene lost 8 bases and the J gene lost 1 base, with 10 bases spanning the gap. The CDR3 is made up of 13 amino acids. In germline, CDR1 is LNHDA, CDR2 SQIVND (reference sequence). In DNA form, the CDR3 reads TGTGCCAGTCAAATAGCCGGCACAGATACGCAGTATTTT. Translated: CASQIAGTDTQYF.

This sequence joins TRBV11-3 and TRBJ2-5; a possible D gene is TRBD1 (5 bases). The germline gives CDR1 SGHNT, CDR2 YENEEA. With 1 base removed from V and 2 bases from J, the gap between germline ends came to 11 bases. This CDR3 contains 15 residues. CDR3 region: CASSLGVDSQETQYF. DNA for the CDR3: TGTGCCAGCAGCTTAGGGGTCGACAGTCAAGAGACCCAGTACTTC.

Concerning this clone itself: The same CDR3 also results from other DNA sequences found in this sample. This sequence joins TRBV2 and TRBJ1-6, with D perhaps matching TRBD1 (6 bases). This CDR3 spans 13 amino acids. From germline, CDR1 is SNHLY and CDR2 FYNNEI. Trimming left V 6 bases short and J 6 bases short, with 9 bases between. For the CDR3, the DNA is TGTGCCAGCAGGACAGGTTTTAATTCACCCCTCCACTTT. Translated, it gives CASRTGFNSPLHF.

This sequence joins TRBV7-2 and TRBJ1-1, with D uncertain. The CDR3 runs to 11 residues. CDR1 is SGHTA, CDR2 FQGNSA, per germline. V was cut by 6 bases and J by 3 bases, with 5 bases left in between. Here the CDR3 DNA reads TGTGCCAGCAGGTCGGACACTGAAGCTTTCTTT. Protein: CASRSDTEAFF.

The chain has TRBV7-3 and TRBJ2-1; 11 positions agree with TRBD2. Trimming took 1 base from V and 10 from J; bases not matched to a gene: 9. The CDR3 sequence is 16 residues long. CDR1 SGHTA and CDR2 FQGTGA come from the germline V gene. The CDR3 sequence: CASSLKVAGGPGEQFF. CDR3 sequence (DNA): TGTGCCAGCAGCTTAAAAGTAGCGGGGGGGCCCGGGGAGCAGTTCTTC.

The chain couples TRBV5-8 to TRBJ2-7; 12 bases match TRBD2. This CDR3 is built from 14 residues. The germline V gene has CDR1 SGHTS and CDR2 YDEGEE. V shed 5 bases, J shed 5 bases, and the junction held 5 bases outside the gene matches. CDR3 loop: CASSRLAGEHEQYF. As DNA, the CDR3 is TGTGCCAGCAGTCGACTAGCGGGGGAACACGAGCAGTACTTC.

CDR3 in DNA: TGTGCCAGCAGTGATGAAGTTCGGAGCGAGACAGATACGCAGTATTTT. Translating gives CASSDEVRSETDTQYF. The chain recombines TRBV6-1 with TRBJ2-3; the D is unclear. The CDR3 contains 16 residues. The germline V gene encodes CDR1 MNHNS and CDR2 SASEGT. Trimming pared 3 bases from V and 3 bases from J, leaving 16 bases between.

The J gene is TRBJ1-1, the V gene TRBV5-4; D gene ambiguous. V was trimmed by 1 base and J by 3 bases, leaving 10 bases between them. Germline CDR1 SGHNT, CDR2 YYREEE (reference sequence). The CDR3 runs to 14 residues. The CDR3 coding sequence is TGTGCCAGCAGCTTGACGAGGTGGGACACTGAAGCTTTCTTT. Its protein product is CASSLTRWDTEAFF.

The V and J genes are TRBV7-3 and TRBJ2-3; the D gene is possibly TRBD2 (5 bases). The CDR3 has 16 residues. Germline V gives CDR1 SGHTA, CDR2 FQGTGA. The ends were cut back, 1 base at V and 1 base at J, with 12 bases in the middle. CDR3: CASSLIPARGTDTQYF. The CDR3 DNA reads as TGTGCCAGCAGCTTAATCCCCGCGCGGGGCACAGATACGCAGTATTTT.

This clone was detected a few times. V is TRBV6-6 and J is TRBJ2-1; the D gene is possibly TRBD1 (5 bases). Germline assignment: CDR1 MNHNY and CDR2 SVGAGI (reference sequence). The CDR3 totals 14 residues. V was cut by 2 bases and J by 5 bases, with 10 bases left in between. The CDR3 DNA sequence: TGTGCCAGCAGTTACCCCTCAGGGAACAATGAGCAGTTCTTC. Protein product: CASSYPSGNNEQFF.

This clone was recorded once. This rearrangement joins TRBV21-1 to TRBJ2-7; the D segment call TRBD1 is taken from the table without a DNA check. TRBV21-1 is assigned pseudogene status. The CDR3 totals 13 residues. CDR3 residues: CASSPWTAKWQYF. The CDR3 coding sequence is TGTGCCAGCAGCCCCTGGACAGCGAAATGGCAGTACTTC.

The rearrangement joins TRBV7-6 to TRBJ1-2; 8 nucleotides match TRBD1. The CDR3 consists of 18 residues. V was clipped by 3 bases and J by 2 bases; unmatched bases: 14. From germline, CDR1 is SGHVS and CDR2 FNYEAQ. The CDR3 DNA reads TGTGCCAGCAGCTTGGGAACAGGGGGTTATTCAATAAACTATGGCTACACCTTC. Protein sequence: CASSLGTGGYSINYGYTF.

The rearrangement joins TRBV5-4 to TRBJ2-3, with 11 bases aligning to TRBD2. The CDR3 sequence is 16 residues long. The germline CDR1 and CDR2 sequences are SGHNT and YYREEE (reference sequence). The V gene end was trimmed by 4 bases and the J gene end by 2 bases; junction bases not matched to a gene: 6. The CDR3 reads CASSQPGLAATDTQYF. The CDR3 nucleotides read TGTGCCAGCAGCCAACCGGGACTAGCGGCCACAGATACGCAGTATTTT.

This rearrangement joins TRBV9 to TRBJ2-2, with 9 bases matching TRBD1. Germline-derived CDR1 and CDR2 are SGDLS and YYNGEE. Germline trimming cut 0 bases from V and 3 bases from J; bases unmatched to any gene: 6. The CDR3 has 17 amino acids. CDR3 DNA: TGTGCCAGCAGCGTAGGGTTACAGGGGGCGCACACCGGGGAGCTGTTTTTT. This codes for CASSVGLQGAHTGELFF.

The V call is TRBV6-4, the J call TRBJ2-1, with a tentative D call TRBD2 (6 bases). Germline loops: CDR1 MRHNA, CDR2 SNTAGT. Trimming took 10 bases from V and 6 from J, leaving 16 bases between them. The CDR3 length is 13 residues. DNA for the CDR3: TGTGCCACCTCGACTCGGCGGGGCAATGAGCAGTTCTTC. This encodes CATSTRRGNEQFF.

The V call is TRBV5-5, the J call TRBJ1-1, with D unresolved. The CDR3 sequence is 13 residues long. Germline V gene lookup returns CDR1 SGHKS and CDR2 YYEKEE (reference sequence). Deletions cut 1 base from V and 8 bases from J, with 12 bases between. The CDR3 loop is CASSLISGTEAFF. For the CDR3, the DNA is TGTGCCAGCAGCTTGATAAGCGGAACAGAAGCTTTCTTT.

The V call is TRBV19, the J call TRBJ1-4; possibly TRBD1 for D (6 bases). This CDR3 region has 13 residues. V was pared by 2 bases and J by 6 bases, with 7 bases between. Germline V lookup: CDR1 LNHDA, CDR2 SQIVND (reference sequence). This CDR3 reads CASSIRTDEKLFF. As DNA, the CDR3 is TGTGCCAGTAGTATACGGACAGATGAAAAACTGTTTTTT.

This chain joins TRBV7-2 and TRBJ2-2, with 7 bases lining up with TRBD1. The CDR3 consists of 16 residues. J was trimmed by 5 bases and V by 1 base; bases with no gene match: 7. Germline CDR1 and CDR2: SGHTA and FQGNSA. The CDR3 sequence is CASSLESTGLTGELFF. As DNA, the CDR3 is TGTGCCAGCAGCTTAGAATCGACAGGGTTGACCGGGGAGCTGTTTTTT.

The V gene is TRBV27, the J gene TRBJ2-2; no clear D gene. Trimming shortened V by 6 bases and J by 4 bases, and 9 bases separated the two germline ends. The CDR3 runs to 13 residues. Looked up from germline, CDR1 is MNHEY and CDR2 is SMNVEV (reference sequence). The CDR3 bases are TGTGCCAGCAGCCTATGGAGCACCGGGGAGCTGTTTTTT. It encodes CASSLWSTGELFF.

The chain is built from TRBV10-3 and TRBJ1-1; 8 bases align to TRBD1. Germline values: CDR1 ENHRY, CDR2 SYGVKD. V was clipped by 6 bases and J by 1 base; unmatched bases: 4. This CDR3 spans 14 amino acids. The CDR3 bases are TGTGCCATCAGAGACAGGGGCCCGAACACTGAAGCTTTCTTT. This codes for CAIRDRGPNTEAFF.

This clone occurred once. The junction does not match germline at one end; this may be a read error. The chain has TRBV2 and TRBJ2-3; 8 bases align to TRBD1. The CDR3 spans 16 residues. CDR1 and CDR2 from the germline V gene are SNHLY and FYNNEI. The CDR3 loop is CASSEPDRVATDTQDF. DNA of the CDR3: TGTGCCAGCAGTGAGCCGGACAGGGTGGCGACAGATACGCAGGATTTT.

V and J are TRBV4-3 and TRBJ2-7, with 12 nucleotides matching TRBD2. This CDR3 is 15 amino acids long. The germline CDR1 and CDR2 sequences are LGHNA and YSLEER. J gave up 4 bases and V 1 base, and 2 bases lay outside the gene matches. The CDR3, as DNA: TGCGCCAGCAGCCAAGGACTAGCGGGAGTTTACGAGCAGTACTTC. Protein product: CASSQGLAGVYEQYF.